This T cell receptor beta chain was captured by sequencing in a study of T cell repertoires in cytomegalovirus infection. From the reads, TCRdb called clonotypes with MiXCR, one entry per CDR3 protein. The sample has around 300,000 distinct CDR3 sequences; 20% to 30% are singletons. This clonotype was detected ten times or more. Its specificity is unknown. Germline V CDR1 and CDR2: SGHVS, FQNEAQ. The CDR3 is 17 amino acids. Trimming cost V 6 bases and J 5 bases, with 25 bases left between them. The rearrangement links TRBV7-8 to TRBJ2-5; TRBD1 is a possible D gene (6 bases). The sequencing used cultured PBMCs, collected from culture after CMV antigen stimulation. The TCR sequence derives from a human donor in good health (CMV status not recorded). Some clones in this sample may be carry-over from other donors' samples. The CDR3 protein is CASRRTSLTGQGETQYF. The CDR3 region has the DNA TGTGCCAGCAGGCGTACGTCCCTGACTGGCCAGGGGGAGACCCAGTACTTC.